The entry that follows covers one T cell receptor beta chain sequence. This sample was taken from a study of blood T cell repertoires in COVID-19. Measured with immunoSEQ multiplex PCR; TCRdb has only the in-frame clones, and not every one. The table lists roughly 180,000 clones, roughly 80% of them singletons. The Seattle patients joined while their infection was active and were tracked longitudinally afterward. The V gene lost 0 bases and the J gene lost 0 bases, with 4 bases spanning the gap. The CDR3 consists of 14 residues. CDR1 SGHRS and CDR2 YFSETQ come from the germline V gene. This TCR derives from a woman aged 40 to 50 with COVID-19, enrolled during active disease. Sequenced material: peripheral blood. The chain couples TRBV5-1 to TRBJ1-3, with unresolved D. Here the CDR3 reads CASSLGYSGNTIYF. CDR3 coding DNA: TGCGCCAGCAGCTTGGGCTACTCTGGAAACACCATATATTTT.